The present T cell receptor (beta chain) was sequenced within a study of blood T cell repertoires in COVID-19. Study-level information: Sample material is recorded as cDNA or gDNA derived from T cells, B-cell-depleted T cells, or PBMCs.

Germline V CDR1 and CDR2: MNHEY, SVGEGT. V was shortened by 6 bases and J by 3 bases, with 12 bases between the two germline ends. The CDR3 length is 15 residues. In the authors' methods: Amplification from reference gene primers served as the basis for estimated nucleated cell counts. Method: immunoSEQ multiplex PCR; TCRdb's copy keeps in-frame clones and lacks some. V and J calls and clone size are those listed in that table; D and trimming were worked out from the DNA. Counted here are approximately 390,000 clones, 85% to 90% occurring once; the ten biggest clones make up 10%. Recovered status applied to Cohort 3 donors who had two consecutive negative PCRs. It also applied to those with clearance or with symptom resolution.

The receptor's source is a woman aged 45-59 years who had recovered from COVID-19. The gene calls are TRBV6-2 or TRBV6-3 and TRBJ1-6; D is unresolved. Sequences were obtained from PBMCs or T cells enriched from blood (not recorded which). CDR3 DNA: TGTGCCAGCAGGCCTACTTATATCTATAATTCACCCCTCCACTTT. Protein product: CASRPTYIYNSPLHF.